This entry is about one TCR beta chain. Its target is not known. Trimming took 4 bases from V and 5 from J, leaving 12 bases between them. The germline CDR1 and CDR2 sequences are MNHEY and SMNVEV (reference sequence). The CDR3 runs to 13 residues. The data derive from a study of cytomegalovirus exposure and HLA in healthy donors. Findings and limits, study-wide: Researchers catalogued 160 or so TCR beta chains as cytomegalovirus-associated. Rare sequences made up most TCRs, while some public TCRs were found in many donors.

The method was immunoSEQ multiplex PCR; TCRdb's version includes in-frame clones alone and lacks a portion of them. The table records 150,000 to 200,000 clones, roughly nine tenths of them present only once. This sequence was found in a man between 18 and 35 years old in good health and CMV-seropositive. The V call is TRBV27, the J call TRBJ2-7; D may be TRBD2 (6 bases). The sample consisted of PBMCs. CDR3 amino acids: CASSWGVRNEQYF. The CDR3 DNA reads as TGTGCCAGCAGTTGGGGGGTTCGTAACGAGCAGTACTTC.